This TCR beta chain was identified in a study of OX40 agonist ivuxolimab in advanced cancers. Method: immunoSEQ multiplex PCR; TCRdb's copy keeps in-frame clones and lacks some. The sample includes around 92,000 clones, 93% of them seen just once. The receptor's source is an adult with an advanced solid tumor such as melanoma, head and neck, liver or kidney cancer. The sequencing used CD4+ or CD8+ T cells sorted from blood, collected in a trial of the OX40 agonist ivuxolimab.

Written as DNA, the CDR3 is TGTGCCAGCAGCTTAGGCGGGCCCTTCACAGATACGCAGTATTTT. Its protein is CASSLGGPFTDTQYF. The chain links TRBV7-2 to TRBJ2-3; D may be TRBD2 (5 bases). V lost 1 base to trimming and J lost 2 bases, with 10 bases between them. The CDR3 has 15 residues. Germline loops: CDR1 SGHTA, CDR2 FQGNSA.